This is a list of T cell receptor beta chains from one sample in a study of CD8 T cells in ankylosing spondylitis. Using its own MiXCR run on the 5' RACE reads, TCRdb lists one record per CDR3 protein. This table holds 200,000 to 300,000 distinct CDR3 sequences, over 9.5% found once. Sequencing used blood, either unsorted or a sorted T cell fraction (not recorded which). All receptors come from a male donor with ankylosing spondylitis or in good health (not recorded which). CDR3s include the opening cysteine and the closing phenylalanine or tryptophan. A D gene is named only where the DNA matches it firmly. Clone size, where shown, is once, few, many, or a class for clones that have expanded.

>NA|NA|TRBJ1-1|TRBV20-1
CSAVRDIGPEAFF
TGCAGTGCGGTCCGGGACATAGGCCCTGAAGCTTTCTTT
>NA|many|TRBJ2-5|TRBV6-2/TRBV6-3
CASRGGKETQYF
TGTGCCAGCAGGGGCGGGAAAGAGACCCAGTACTTC
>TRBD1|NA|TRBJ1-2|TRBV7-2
CASSQRPPGQSNYGYTF
TGTGCCAGCAGCCAAAGGCCTCCGGGACAGTCCAACTATGGCTACACCTTC
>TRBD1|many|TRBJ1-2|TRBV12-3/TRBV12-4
CASSLVQGAGYTF
TGTGCCAGCAGTTTAGTACAGGGGGCTGGCTACACCTTC
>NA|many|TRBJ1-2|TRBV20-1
CSARRQGYDGYTF
TGCAGTGCTAGAAGGCAGGGATACGATGGCTACACCTTC
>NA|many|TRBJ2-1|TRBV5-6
CASSSDNYNEQFF
TGTGCCAGCAGCTCGGACAATTACAATGAGCAGTTCTTC
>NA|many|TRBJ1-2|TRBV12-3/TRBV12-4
CASSLPGGYTF
TGTGCCAGCAGCCTGCCAGGGGGCTACACCTTC
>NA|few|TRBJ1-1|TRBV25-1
CASSVQGRSTEAFF
TGTGCCAGCAGTGTTCAGGGAAGGAGCACTGAAGCTTTCTTT
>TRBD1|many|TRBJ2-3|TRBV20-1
CSARPPGQGGQDTQYF
TGCAGTGCTAGACCTCCGGGACAGGGGGGTCAAGATACGCAGTATTTT
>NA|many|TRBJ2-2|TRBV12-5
CASGVEGLRDTGELFF
TGTGCTAGTGGTGTTGAGGGCTTGAGGGACACCGGGGAGCTGTTTTTT
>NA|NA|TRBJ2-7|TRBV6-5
CASSRPDEQYF
TGTGCCAGCAGTCGACCAGACGAGCAGTACTTC
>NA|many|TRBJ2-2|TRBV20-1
CSAPLRSTGELFF
TGCAGTGCCCCTCTCCGGAGCACCGGGGAGCTGTTTTTT
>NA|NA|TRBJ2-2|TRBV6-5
CASSYGSGELFF
TGTGCCAGCAGTTACGGGAGCGGGGAGCTGTTTTTT
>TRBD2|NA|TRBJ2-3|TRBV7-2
CASSWGTSGYTDTQYF
TGTGCCAGCAGCTGGGGGACTAGCGGGTACACAGATACGCAGTATTTT
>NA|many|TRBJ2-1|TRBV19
CASSIDPSNEQFF
TGTGCCAGTAGTATAGACCCCAGCAATGAGCAGTTCTTC
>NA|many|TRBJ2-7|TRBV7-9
CASSSGLLPPIDEQYF
TGTGCCAGCAGCTCCGGCCTTTTACCCCCTATTGACGAGCAGTACTTC
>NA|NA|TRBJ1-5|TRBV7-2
CASSLAPSNQPQHF
TGTGCCAGCAGCTTAGCCCCTAGCAATCAGCCCCAGCATTTT
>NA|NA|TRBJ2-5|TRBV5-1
CASIGDLKTQYF
TGCGCCAGCATCGGAGATCTGAAGACCCAGTACTTC
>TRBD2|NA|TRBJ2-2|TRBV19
CASSISGTRVTGELFF
TGTGCCAGTAGTATTTCCGGGACTAGGGTAACCGGGGAGCTGTTTTTT
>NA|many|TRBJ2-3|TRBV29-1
CSVEPSSTDTQYF
TGCAGCGTTGAGCCTTCTAGCACAGATACGCAGTATTTT
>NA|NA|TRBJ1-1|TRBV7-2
CASSHRLGNTEAFF
TGTGCCAGCAGTCATAGGTTGGGGAACACTGAAGCTTTCTTT
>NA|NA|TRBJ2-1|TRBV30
CAWSIRWIRYNNEQFF
TGTGCCTGGAGTATAAGGTGGATAAGGTACAACAATGAGCAGTTCTTC
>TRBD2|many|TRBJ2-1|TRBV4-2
CASSQVLRGLAGSSYNEQFF
TGTGCCAGCAGCCAAGTGCTCCGGGGACTAGCGGGGAGCTCCTACAATGAGCAGTTCTTC
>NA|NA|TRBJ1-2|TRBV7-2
CASSLLGDANYGYTF
TGTGCCAGCAGCTTACTCGGGGATGCTAACTATGGCTACACCTTC
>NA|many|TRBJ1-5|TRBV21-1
CASSAQDRGTYSNQPQHF
TGTGCCAGCAGCGCCCAGGACAGGGGAACGTATAGCAATCAGCCCCAGCATTTT
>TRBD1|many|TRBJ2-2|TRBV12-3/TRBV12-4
CASSWTGNTGELFF
TGTGCCAGCAGCTGGACAGGGAACACCGGGGAGCTGTTTTTT
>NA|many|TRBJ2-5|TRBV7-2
CASSLGRQQETQYF
TGTGCCAGCAGCTTAGGCCGACAACAAGAGACCCAGTACTTC
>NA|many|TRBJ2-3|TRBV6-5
CASSYSSTTDTQYF
TGTGCCAGCAGTTACAGCTCCACCACAGATACGCAGTATTTT
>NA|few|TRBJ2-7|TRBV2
CASKKELDSYEQYF
TGTGCCAGCAAGAAAGAACTCGATTCCTACGAGCAGTACTTC
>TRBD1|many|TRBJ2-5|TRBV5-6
CASSLGQGAKYQETQYF
TGTGCCAGCAGCTTGGGACAGGGGGCGAAGTACCAAGAGACCCAGTACTTC
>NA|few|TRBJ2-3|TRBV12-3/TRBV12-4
CASSLLHVQDTQYF
TGTGCCAGCAGTCTTCTACACGTCCAGGATACGCAGTATTTT
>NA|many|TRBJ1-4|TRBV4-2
CASSQDLYNEKLFF
TGTGCCAGCAGCCAAGATCTCTATAATGAAAAACTGTTTTTT
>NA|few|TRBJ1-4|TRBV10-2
CASSESAGNEKLFF
TGCGCCAGCAGTGAGTCCGCAGGGAATGAAAAACTGTTTTTT
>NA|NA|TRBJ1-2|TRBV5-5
CASSLDGQFLNGYTF
TGTGCCAGCAGCTTGGACGGACAGTTTCTCAATGGCTACACCTTC
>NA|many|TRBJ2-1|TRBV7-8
CASSLRRDYSYNEQFF
TGTGCCAGCAGCTTAAGGCGGGATTACTCCTACAATGAGCAGTTCTTC
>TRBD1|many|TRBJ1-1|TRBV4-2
CASSQDLGVGTDTEAFF
TGTGCCAGCAGCCAAGACCTCGGAGTCGGGACAGACACTGAAGCTTTCTTT
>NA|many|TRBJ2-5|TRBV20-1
CSARGGRTGPQETQYF
TGCAGTGCTAGAGGAGGCAGAACAGGGCCTCAAGAGACCCAGTACTTC
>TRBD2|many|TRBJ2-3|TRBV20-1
CSARGVAGLITDTQYF
TGCAGTGCTAGAGGGGTAGCGGGGCTAATAACAGATACGCAGTATTTT
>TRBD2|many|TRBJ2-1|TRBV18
CASSLAGVLYEQFF
TGTGCCAGCTCACTAGCGGGAGTACTCTATGAGCAGTTCTTC
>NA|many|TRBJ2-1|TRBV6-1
CASSSQTGHLSYNEQFF
TGTGCCAGCAGCAGTCAAACGGGACACCTCTCCTACAATGAGCAGTTCTTC
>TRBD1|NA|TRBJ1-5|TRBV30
CAWSLRDRGIQPQHF
TGTGCCTGGAGTCTCCGGGACAGGGGGATCCAGCCCCAGCATTTT
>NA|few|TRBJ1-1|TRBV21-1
CASSQKPGPGSEAFF
TGTGCCAGCAGCCAAAAGCCGGGGCCGGGTTCTGAAGCTTTCTTT
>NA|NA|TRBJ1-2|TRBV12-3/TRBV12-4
CASSFDPNYGYTF
TGTGCCAGCAGTTTTGATCCTAACTATGGCTACACCTTC
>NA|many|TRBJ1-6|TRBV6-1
CASNKAGADPGLNSPLHF
TGTGCCAGCAATAAGGCAGGCGCAGATCCAGGGCTTAATTCACCCCTCCACTTT
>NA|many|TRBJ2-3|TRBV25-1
CASSSPGTQYF
TGTGCCAGCAGCTCCCCCGGTACGCAGTATTTT
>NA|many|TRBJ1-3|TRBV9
CASSVARRGGGNTIYF
TGTGCCAGCAGCGTAGCTCGCAGGGGAGGCGGAAACACCATATATTTT
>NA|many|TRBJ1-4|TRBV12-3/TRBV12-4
CASSRTEDEKLFF
TGTGCCAGCAGCCGGACAGAGGATGAAAAACTGTTTTTT
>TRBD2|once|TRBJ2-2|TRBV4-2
CASSQVIAGGRGELFF
TGTGCCAGCAGCCAAGTAATAGCGGGGGGGCGAGGGGAGCTGTTTTTT
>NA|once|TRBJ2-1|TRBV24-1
CATSDVGRNEQFF
TGTGCCACCAGTGACGTGGGGCGGAATGAGCAGTTCTTC
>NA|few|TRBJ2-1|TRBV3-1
CASSQDTPAYGKQFF
TGTGCCAGCAGCCAAGATACCCCGGCATACGGGAAGCAGTTCTTC
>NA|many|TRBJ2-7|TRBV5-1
CASSLVGWMNSYEQYF
TGCGCCAGCAGCTTGGTAGGATGGATGAACTCCTACGAGCAGTACTTC
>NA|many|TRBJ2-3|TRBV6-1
CASSETGLLSTDTQYF
TGTGCCAGCAGTGAAACAGGGCTATTGAGCACAGATACGCAGTATTTT
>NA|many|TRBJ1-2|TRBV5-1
CASSFNGGARGYTF
TGCGCCAGCAGCTTTAATGGTGGGGCTCGCGGCTACACCTTC
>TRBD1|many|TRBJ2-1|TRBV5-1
CASSSSWTGGSNEQFF
TGCGCCAGCAGCTCTTCCTGGACAGGGGGCTCTAATGAGCAGTTCTTC
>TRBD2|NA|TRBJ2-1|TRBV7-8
CASSLKWTSASEQFF
TGTGCCAGCAGCTTAAAGTGGACTAGCGCTTCTGAGCAGTTCTTC